The sequence of this T cell receptor (beta chain) was determined in a study of vaccination effects on CD4 cells after COVID-19. The overall study: Each participant was administered two doses of either the BNT162b2 or the mRNA-1273 vaccine.

The V gene's germline CDR1 is DFQATT and CDR2 SNEGSKA (reference sequence). The CDR3 consists of 10 residues. Clones were sequenced by immunoSEQ multiplex PCR, and TCRdb holds only the in-frame ones, with some missing. Among some 68,000 clones listed, approximately 70% were seen once. After expansion with viral peptide pools in the ViraFEST assay, antigen-specific CD4+ T cells were sequenced. Following culture for more than 9 days, CD4+ T cells were isolated. No vaccinee had earlier SARS-CoV-2 infection, and nucleocapsid antibodies were negative. It was on days 3 and 7 that half the medium was replaced with IL-2 medium. This clone was counted only a few times. Its cognate antigen is unknown.

The chain recombines TRBV20-1 with TRBJ1-2, with a possible D match to TRBD1 (5 bases). This specimen was CD4+ T cells from PBMCs cultured with HCoV-OC43 spike peptides, taken before COVID-19 vaccination. As for subset: HCoV-OC43 spike overlapping peptide pool stimulation. This TCR was sampled from a human donor who received a COVID-19 vaccine. In DNA form, the CDR3 reads TGCGGGACTTTTAACTATGGCTACACCTTC. Its translation: CGTFNYGYTF.